These 17 T cell receptor beta chains originate from one sample sequenced in a study of radiotherapy plus CTLA-4 blockade in lung cancer. Sequencing used immunoSEQ multiplex PCR; TCRdb keeps in-frame clones, though not all of them. Among about 48,000 clones listed, approximately 86% were seen once. The sequences come from peripheral blood, collected from a patient treated with radiotherapy plus ipilimumab. The receptors were sampled from a human donor with non-small cell lung cancer that progressed on radiotherapy plus ipilimumab. Some clones in this sample may be carry-over from other donors' samples.

The chain employs TRBV27 and TRBJ2-7; 9 bases map to TRBD2. The V gene end was trimmed by 6 bases and the J gene end by 5 bases; junction bases not matched to a gene: 8. CDR3 length: 14 amino acids. Germline CDR1 is MNHEY and CDR2 is SMNVEV (reference sequence). CDR3: CASSRPGLAHEQYF. The CDR3 DNA reads as TGTGCCAGCAGCCGCCCGGGACTAGCCCACGAGCAGTACTTC.

The V gene is TRBV11-2, the J gene TRBJ1-6, with 8 positions matching TRBD1. V was pared by 2 bases and J by 9 bases, with 9 bases of the junction left unmatched. The CDR3 has 16 residues. Germline V gives CDR1 SGHAT, CDR2 FQNNGV. DNA for the CDR3: TGTGCCAGCAGCTTACCCAGGGGGCAGGGTATTTCACCCCTCCACTTT. Translating it yields CASSLPRGQGISPLHF.

In nucleotides, the CDR3 is TGCGCCAGCAGCTTCACAGGTTCCGGGGCCAACGTCCTGACTTTC. Translated, it gives CASSFTGSGANVLTF. The V and J genes are TRBV5-1 and TRBJ2-6; the D gene is possibly TRBD1 (5 bases). CDR1 and CDR2 (germline): SGHRS, YFSETQ. This CDR3 spans 15 amino acids. V was clipped by 2 bases and J by 4 bases, with 10 bases between them.

The chain carries TRBV2 and TRBJ1-1; D remains ambiguous. The germline V gene encodes CDR1 SNHLY and CDR2 FYNNEI. V lost 7 bases and J 0 bases, leaving 9 bases between the germline ends. The CDR3 contains 13 residues. CDR3 sequence reads: CASTEGMNTEAFF. The CDR3 DNA follows: TGTGCCAGCACGGAGGGCATGAACACTGAAGCTTTCTTT.

This clone was counted a few times. The chain is built from TRBV10-1 and TRBJ2-2; D is undetermined. The germline V gene has CDR1 WNHNN and CDR2 SYGVQD (reference sequence). The CDR3 contains 13 residues. V was clipped by 3 bases and J by 4 bases, with 6 bases between them. The CDR3 DNA follows: TGCGCCAGCAGTGACAGAATCACCGGGGAGCTGTTTTTT. Amino acid sequence: CASSDRITGELFF.

The chain joins TRBV9 to TRBJ2-3; TRBD1 matches at 10 bases. There are 15 residues in the CDR3. V lost 3 bases and J lost 4; bases outside the gene matches: 5. CDR1 is SGDLS and CDR2 is YYNGEE in the germline V gene. The CDR3 spells CASSGTGGLADTQYF. The CDR3 DNA follows: TGTGCCAGCAGCGGGACAGGGGGGCTCGCAGATACGCAGTATTTT. Using reference TRBV9 and TRBJ2-3 for the parts outside the CDR3, the full variable domain is DSGVTQTPKHLITATGQRVTLRCSPRSGDLSVYWYQQSLDQGLQFLIQYYNGEERAKGNILERFSAQQFPDLHSELNLSSLELGDSALYFCASSGTGGLADTQYFGPGTRLTVL.

The gene calls are TRBV6-5 and TRBJ2-1; D unclear. V shed 2 bases and J shed 10 bases, with 12 bases lying between them. CDR3 size: 13 residues. Germline-derived CDR1 and CDR2 are MNHEY and SVGAGI. Here the CDR3 DNA reads TGTGCCAGCAGTTACGGTGGCCCAGGCGAGCAGTTCTTC. Translated, it gives CASSYGGPGEQFF.

V usage is TRBV6-6 and J usage is TRBJ1-3; tentatively, D is TRBD1 (6 bases). The CDR3 sequence is 14 residues long. With 4 bases removed from V and 8 bases from J, the gap between germline ends came to 15 bases. Germline V gene sequence: CDR1 MNHNY, CDR2 SVGAGI (reference sequence). The CDR3: CASSSLARGDTIYF. Written as DNA, the CDR3 is TGTGCCAGCAGTTCCTTAGCCAGGGGTGACACCATATATTTT.

The V gene is TRBV5-1, the J gene TRBJ1-5; no firm D call. The CDR3 runs 15 residues. Between the trimmed V and J ends, which lost 0 bases and 5 bases, there was a span of 12 bases. Per germline, CDR1 SGHRS and CDR2 YFSETQ. The CDR3 loop is CASSLGDSNHQPQHF. The CDR3 DNA reads TGCGCCAGCAGCTTGGGTGACTCGAACCATCAGCCCCAGCATTTT.

This clone was detected only once. This CDR3 reads CASSQGQGTAGNTIYF. The CDR3 DNA follows: TGTGCCAGCAGCCAAGGACAGGGGACGGCTGGAAACACCATATATTTT. The chain has TRBV13 and TRBJ1-3; TRBD1 agrees at 9 bases. Trimming took 5 bases from V and 2 from J; bases not matched to a gene: 7. Germline values: CDR1 PRHDT, CDR2 FYEKMQ (reference sequence). The CDR3 is 16 residues long.

This clone occurred once. This chain links TRBV19 with TRBJ2-7; D is perhaps TRBD2 (5 bases). Germline CDR1 and CDR2: LNHDA and SQIVND (reference sequence). CDR3 length equals 11 residues. V lost 6 bases, J lost 3 bases, and 6 bases lay in between. The CDR3 sequence: CASSDYYEQYF. CDR3 bases: TGTGCCAGTAGCGACTACTACGAGCAGTACTTC.

The rearrangement joins TRBV9 to TRBJ1-1; D is uncertain. V was clipped by 0 bases and J by 4 bases, with 4 bases between them. The CDR3 consists of 12 residues. From germline, CDR1 is SGDLS and CDR2 YYNGEE. The CDR3 nucleotides read TGTGCCAGCAGCGTAGCGGGCACTGAAGCTTTCTTT. Translating it yields CASSVAGTEAFF.

As regards this clone: The same CDR3 also results from other DNA sequences found in this sample. The chain employs TRBV4-2 and TRBJ1-1, with 8 nucleotides matching TRBD1. Germline V gene lookup returns CDR1 LGHNA and CDR2 YNFKEQ. The ends lost 0 bases at V and 4 bases at J; junction bases unmatched: 4. The CDR3 has 15 amino acids. The CDR3 spells CASSQETGGGTEAFF. Here the CDR3 DNA reads TGTGCCAGCAGCCAAGAAACAGGGGGAGGCACTGAAGCTTTCTTT.

V is TRBV5-1 and J is TRBJ2-7; 8 nucleotides agree with TRBD1. Germline V gene lookup returns CDR1 SGHRS and CDR2 YFSETQ. The CDR3 is made up of 15 amino acids. V dropped 0 bases and J dropped 2; count of bases not matched to a gene: 4. CDR3 sequence: CASSLGTGPAYEQYF. For the CDR3, the DNA is TGCGCCAGCAGCTTGGGGACAGGGCCGGCCTACGAGCAGTACTTC.

V usage is TRBV6-4 and J usage is TRBJ2-1, with 16 nucleotides matching TRBD2. J was trimmed by 8 bases and V by 5 bases; bases with no gene match: 6. Per germline, CDR1 MRHNA and CDR2 SNTAGT. This CDR3 is 16 amino acids long. Here the CDR3 reads CASSLGTSGGADEQFF. CDR3 nucleotide sequence: TGTGCCAGCAGTCTGGGGACTAGCGGGGGGGCCGATGAGCAGTTCTTC.

This clone was counted a single time. The chain uses TRBV7-2 and TRBJ2-7; a weak D match, TRBD1 (5 bases). Looked up from germline, CDR1 is SGHTA and CDR2 is FQGNSA. Trimming took 5 bases from V and 2 from J, leaving 13 bases between them. The CDR3 consists of 14 residues. The CDR3 loop is CASSPPDSPYEQYF. The CDR3 coding sequence is TGTGCCAGCAGCCCCCCAGACAGCCCCTACGAGCAGTACTTC. The full variable domain, with the rest looked up from reference TRBV7-2 and TRBJ2-7, is GAGVSQSPSNKVTEKGKDVELRCDPISGHTALYWYRQSLGQGLEFLIYFQGNSAPDKSGLPSDRFSAERTGGSVSTLTIQRTQQEDSAVYLCASSPPDSPYEQYFGPGTRLTVT.

This clone has only one observation. The chain couples TRBV5-1 to TRBJ1-2, with D possibly matching TRBD1 (5 bases). The CDR3 sequence is 14 residues long. The V and J ends lost 0 bases and 6 bases respectively, with 12 bases between them. Germline values: CDR1 SGHRS, CDR2 YFSETQ. DNA for the CDR3: TGCGCCAGCAGCTTGGCGACAGCCTCCAATGGCTACACCTTC. The encoded protein is CASSLATASNGYTF. The complete variable domain, with remaining parts taken from reference TRBV5-1 and TRBJ1-2, reads KAGVTQTPRYLIKTRGQQVTLSCSPISGHRSVSWYQQTPGQGLQFLFEYFSETQRNKGNFPGRFSGRQFSNSRSEMNVSTLELGDSALYLCASSLATASNGYTFGSGTRLTVV.